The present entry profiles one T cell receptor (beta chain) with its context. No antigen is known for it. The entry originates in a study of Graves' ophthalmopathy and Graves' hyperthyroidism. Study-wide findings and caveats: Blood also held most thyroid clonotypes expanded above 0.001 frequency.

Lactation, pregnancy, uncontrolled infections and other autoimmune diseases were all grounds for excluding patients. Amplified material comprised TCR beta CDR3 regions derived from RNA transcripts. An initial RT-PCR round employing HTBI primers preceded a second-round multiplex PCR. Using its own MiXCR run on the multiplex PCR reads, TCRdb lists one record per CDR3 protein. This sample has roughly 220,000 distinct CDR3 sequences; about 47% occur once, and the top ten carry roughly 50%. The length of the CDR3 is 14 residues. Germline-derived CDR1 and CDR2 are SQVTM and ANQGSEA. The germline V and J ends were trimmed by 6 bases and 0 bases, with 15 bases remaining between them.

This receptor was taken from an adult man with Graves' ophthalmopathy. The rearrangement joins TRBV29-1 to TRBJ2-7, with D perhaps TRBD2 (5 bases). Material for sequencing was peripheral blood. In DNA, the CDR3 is TGCAGCGTCGGAAAGCGGCAGAGCTCCTACGAGCAGTACTTC. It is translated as CSVGKRQSSYEQYF.